What follows is one TCR beta chain and its context. Antigen specificity is unknown. Within a library made for alpha chains, this beta chain is off target, and its count is uninformative. TCR cDNA molecules each had a unique molecular identifier. TCRdb recomputed calls from the 5' RACE reads with MiXCR, one row per CDR3 protein. The data show some 6,200 distinct CDR3 sequences, more than 13% seen once. Germline V gene lookup returns CDR1 KGHSH and CDR2 LQKENI. V was cut by 1 base and J by 3 bases, with 6 bases left in between. The length of the CDR3 is 13 residues. The sample comes from a study of spatial heterogeneity in lung cancer. Study-wide results and caveats: Coverage of tumor T cells, by estimate, reached around 7.5% for alpha chains and 13% for beta chains. Ubiquitous expanded TCR counts tracked ubiquitous nonsynonymous mutations; regional expanded TCR counts tracked regional nonsynonymous mutations. It was found that expanded intratumoral alpha and beta TCR counts tracked tumor mutation counts.

Stated time point: sample taken at primary tumor resection. Unsorted whole RNA samples from tumor, nontumor lung or frozen PBMC were sequenced. This specimen consisted of lung tumor tissue, obtained at surgery. The TCR was taken from a male donor with early-stage non-small cell lung cancer. The rearrangement joins TRBV18 to TRBJ2-5, with D unclear. CDR3 coding DNA: TGTGCCAGCTCACCACTCCCCGAAGAGACCCAGTACTTC. Translating gives CASSPLPEETQYF.